This T cell receptor beta chain emerged from a study of cytomegalovirus exposure and HLA in healthy donors (dated by TCRdb to 2017 to 2019). The study in broad terms: According to a later analysis, one platform produced both the 110 or so validation repertoires and the 670 or so repertoires of the first cohort. A separate validation cohort of about 110 different subjects was used in addition to the roughly 670-subject first cohort. High-throughput TCR immunosequencing, statistical association of individual TCRs with disease status, and machine learning were combined to predict cytomegalovirus infection status. The study aimed to test whether cataloging public T cell receptors could reveal signatures of past pathogen exposure.

What the authors observed across the whole study: Three of the identified cytomegalovirus-associated TCR beta chains were confirmed in vitro to be specific for cytomegalovirus antigens. According to the authors, the approach could potentially be generalized to other disease states and immunological phenotypes. In a later analysis, TCRs clustered in the first cohort were found to also tend to co-occur in the 130 or so validation repertoires, with 90% to 95% of cluster scores above 0. Most TCR sequences were observed very rarely across donors, whereas some public TCRs were present in many individuals. A later analysis had no HLA typing for the validation cohort, so co-occurrence there was scored across all 110 or so repertoires. A total of fewer than 200 TCR beta chains were listed by the study as associated with cytomegalovirus. The classifier was reported to diagnose cytomegalovirus status with high specificity and sensitivity in both the original cohort and the validation cohort.

Turning to this clone: This clone's antigen is unknown. Base quality data are lacking; no much larger clone is found one base away.

Libraries were constructed by the immunoSEQ multiplex PCR assay. On the study's bioinformatics: A statistical classification framework was built to diagnose cytomegalovirus status from the catalog of TCR beta chain sequences. TCRdb provides this immuneACCESS table in a form limited to in-frame rearrangements. Some clones are lacking; in checked studies, under half of them reflect an unresolved V gene, and why the rest are absent is not known. V and J calls and clone size are copied from that table; D and trimming were computed from the DNA. The sample yields 110,000 to 150,000 clones; over 90% were counted once. Clones ranked in the top ten supply approximately 1.8% of the sample. The CDR3 spans 14 residues, from the cysteine through the phenylalanine. The CDR3 DNA has 42 bases and is translated from base 1. V is shortened by 5 bases, J by 0 bases, and the region joining them spans 7 bases. CDR1 MNHEY and CDR2 SMNVEV were looked up in the germline V gene (reference sequence).

Donors formed part of the validation cohort, which comprised 95 to 150 subjects and was distinct from the first cohort of under 850 subjects. This TCR derives from a man between 18 and 35 years old in good health and CMV-seropositive. The chain links TRBV27 with TRBJ1-4, with the D gene call left open. The source material was PBMCs. At the DNA level, the sequence is TGTGCCAGCAGTCCCGGGTCAACTAATGAAAAACTGTTTTTT. The resulting protein is CASSPGSTNEKLFF. The variable domain in full, with residues beyond the CDR3 obtained from the reference TRBV27 and TRBJ1-4 genes, is EAQVTQNPRYLITVTGKKLTVTCSQNMNHEYMSWYRQDPGLGLRQIYYSMNVEVTDKGDVPEGYKVSRKEKRNFPLILESPSPNQTSLYFCASSPGSTNEKLFFGSGTQLSVL.